Sequencing of this T cell receptor (beta chain) was carried out in a study of regulatory and conventional T cells in RAG deficiency. Whole-study results and caveats: Omenn CD25-high CD127-low cells may be activated cells, not true Tregs. Shannon entropy fell and Simpson indices rose in RAG-deficient patients. Shorter CDR3s in all patient subsets; >80% Treg-Tconv overlap in Omenn.

In germline, CDR1 is SGHVS, CDR2 FQNEAQ. V lost 3 bases and J 9 bases, leaving 18 bases between the germline ends. The CDR3 totals 15 residues. Genomic DNA came from blood conventional CD4+ T cells gated CD25-low CD127-high. Worth noting for this clone: Its antigen is undetermined.

TCRdb's table, derived via immunoSEQ multiplex PCR, lists solely in-frame clones and lacks some. Seen here are around 23,000 clones, 90% to 95% observed once, and the top ten hold 0.55% to 0.9%. Another study also made use of these data, one on regulatory T cells. As reported in that work: Primers: 52 TRBV forward and 13 TRBJ reverse.

Sequenced sample: CD4+ T cells sorted from blood. This clonotype was sampled from a human donor in good health. The rearrangement links TRBV7-8 to TRBJ2-1; D might be TRBD1 or TRBD2, each matching 7 bases. The CDR3 reads CASSFQGGRAGEQFF. CDR3 coding DNA: TGTGCCAGCAGCTTTCAGGGGGGGAGGGCCGGTGAGCAGTTCTTC. Filled out from reference TRBV7-8 and TRBJ2-1, the complete variable domain reads GAGVSQSPRYKVAKRGQDVALRCDPISGHVSLFWYQQALGQGPEFLTYFQNEAQLDKSGLPSDRFFAERPEGSVSTLKIQRTQQEDSAVYLCASSFQGGRAGEQFFGPGTRLTVL.